The subject of this entry is one TCR beta chain. Assay used: immunoSEQ multiplex PCR; TCRdb lists only in-frame clones, some missing. The sample holds about 120,000 clones, more than 70% seen once. Deletions cut 4 bases from V and 7 bases from J, with 17 bases between. Looked up from germline, CDR1 is SGHDT and CDR2 is YYEEEE. The CDR3 has 14 residues. This sample is part of a study of control samples from healthy donors and cancer patients. The sample was blood. The sequence derives from a man aged 50-60 years in good health. The V gene is TRBV5-6, the J gene TRBJ2-5; tentative D call: TRBD2 (7 bases). The CDR3 DNA sequence: TGTGCCAGCAGCCGCTTAACAGGGAGGGGGACCCAGTACTTC. Residues: CASSRLTGRGTQYF.